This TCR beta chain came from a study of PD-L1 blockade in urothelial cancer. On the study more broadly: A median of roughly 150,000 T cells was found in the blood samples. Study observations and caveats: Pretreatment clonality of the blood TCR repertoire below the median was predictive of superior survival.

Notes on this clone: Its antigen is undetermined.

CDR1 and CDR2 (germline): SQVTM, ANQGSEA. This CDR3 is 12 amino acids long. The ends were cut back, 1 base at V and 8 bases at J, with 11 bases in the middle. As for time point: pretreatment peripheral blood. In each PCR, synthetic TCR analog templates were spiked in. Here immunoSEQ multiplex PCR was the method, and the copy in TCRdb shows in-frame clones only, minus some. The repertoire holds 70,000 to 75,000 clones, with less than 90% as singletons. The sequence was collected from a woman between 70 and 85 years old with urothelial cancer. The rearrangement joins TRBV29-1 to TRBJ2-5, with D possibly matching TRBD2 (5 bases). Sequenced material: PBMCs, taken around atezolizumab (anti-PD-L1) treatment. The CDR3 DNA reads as TGCAGCGTTGAAGGCGGAGGATCTACCCAGTACTTC. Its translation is CSVEGGGSTQYF.